The entry that follows covers one T cell receptor beta chain sequence. These data are taken from a study of blood T cell repertoires in COVID-19. Study as a whole: Samples taken during acute and convalescent COVID-19 were collected in the United States, Italy and Spain. Nucleic acid was either cDNA or gDNA, and it came from T cells, B-cell-depleted T cells, or PBMCs.

Per the authors' pipeline: It was from reference gene primer amplification that nucleated cell counts were estimated. Clones were read by immunoSEQ multiplex PCR, and TCRdb kept only the in-frame ones, dropping some. Clone size and V and J calls were adopted from that table, with D and trimming inferred from the DNA. The table lists 45,000 to 60,000 clones, roughly 86% of them singletons. There are 17 residues in the CDR3. Germline V gene data show CDR1 as SGHRS and CDR2 as YFSETQ. Trimming removed 4 bases from V and 0 bases from J; junction bases left unmatched: 4. The genes are TRBV5-1 and TRBJ2-6, with 10 bases lining up with TRBD1. The sequence came from a human donor with active COVID-19. The donor label of this sample is uncertain. The material sequenced was peripheral blood. CDR3 nucleotides: TGCGCCAGCAGCGTGGGACAGGGGAACTCTGGGGCCAACGTCCTGACTTTC. This sequence encodes CASSVGQGNSGANVLTF.